This T cell receptor (beta chain) derives from a study of T cell responses to AZD1222 COVID-19 vaccine. Study results and limitations: Distributed over spike, vaccine-associated CD4 TCRs predominated at 160-218 and 743-854.

About this clone itself: Its antigen is undetermined.

Assay: immunoSEQ multiplex PCR; the TCRdb copy retains only in-frame clones and omits some. The table lists over 150,000 clones, around 90% of them singletons. The sample in question was peripheral blood, obtained on day 0 of AZD1222 vaccination. This receptor was obtained from an adult in good health.

This CDR3 reads CASRAQGSTGELFF. In DNA form, the CDR3 reads TGCGCCAGCAGAGCACAGGGGTCCACCGGGGAGCTGTTTTTT. V and J are TRBV10-1 and TRBJ2-2, with 7 bases lining up with TRBD1. This CDR3 has 14 residues. Germline values: CDR1 WNHNN, CDR2 SYGVQD (reference sequence). V lost 6 bases, J lost 4 bases, and 5 bases stayed unmatched.